This T cell receptor beta chain was observed in a study of regulatory T cells in long-lasting Graves disease. Time point reported: newly diagnosed GD, antithyroid drugs for less than 3 months. PBMCs provided the RNA from which the TCR library was made. This clonotype has just a few counts. According to the study, TCR beta libraries were built with iRepertoire HTBI primers and CDR3-region Arm-PCR. One entry per CDR3 protein results from TCRdb running MiXCR on the multiplex PCR reads. The sample carries roughly 440,000 distinct CDR3 sequences, about a sixth recorded once. This same sample was also part of a study on T cells in Graves' hyperthyroidism and ophthalmopathy.

The material sequenced was peripheral blood mononuclear cells (PBMCs), taken at new diagnosis, from a patient treated with antithyroid drugs. The sequence came from a woman under 30 with Graves disease.

CDR3 residues: CASTRVGSTEAFF. CDR3 coding DNA: TGTGCCAGCACCCGAGTGGGGAGCACTGAAGCTTTCTTT. The gene calls are TRBV6-1 and TRBJ1-1, with D hard to call. Per germline, CDR1 MNHNS and CDR2 SASEGT. This CDR3 comprises 13 residues. V was trimmed by 7 bases and J by 4 bases, leaving 13 bases between them.